A single T cell receptor beta chain is shown here with its context. Participants came from about 24 US areas, aged about 18 to 95 years. Cohort assignment relied on participant-reported clinical history. Exposed participants encountered a COVID-19 case during the 2 weeks preceding study entry. The CDR3 is 14 residues long. Trimming stripped 6 bases from V and 4 bases from J, with 15 bases between. Germline loops: CDR1 MNHEY, CDR2 SMNVEV (reference sequence). Per the study methods: Amplification from reference gene primers served as the basis for estimated nucleated cell counts. Data came from immunoSEQ multiplex PCR; TCRdb stores just in-frame clones and leaves some out. V, J and clone size are taken as reported in that table, and D and trimming were inferred from the DNA itself. The sample holds about 280,000 clones, around 84% seen once. This sample stems from a study of blood T cell repertoires in COVID-19.

The chain is built from TRBV27 and TRBJ1-2, with a tentative D call TRBD1 (6 bases). Sequencing was performed on PBMCs or T cells enriched from blood (not recorded which). This TCR was sampled from a man aged 35 to 55 who had been exposed to COVID-19. Written as DNA, the CDR3 is TGTGCCAGCAGCCCAACACAGGGTATCTATGGCTACACCTTC. Translation: CASSPTQGIYGYTF.